The 5 T cell receptor beta chains given below trace back to one sample, sequenced in a study of T-cell reconstitution after alpha-beta-depleted transplantation in children. Unique molecular identifiers were used to barcode this TCRbeta library. TCRdb ran MiXCR on the PCR reads and lists one entry per CDR3 protein. The sample contains about 200,000 distinct CDR3 sequences, approximately 6.9% of which appear only once. Material: PBMCs, obtained before TCRalphabeta/CD19-depleted stem cell transplant. These receptors were taken from a boy aged 2 to 9 with acute lymphoblastic leukemia, due to receive a stem cell transplant.

Many counts were recorded for this clonotype. V usage is TRBV12-3 or TRBV12-4 and J usage is TRBJ2-1; 9 bases line up with TRBD2. With 6 bases clipped from V and 8 bases from J, the junction kept 11 bases outside the gene matches. The CDR3 contains 15 residues. The CDR3 sequence is CASSQQAGGVHEQFF. CDR3 nucleotides: TGTGCCAGCAGCCAACAAGCGGGAGGTGTCCATGAGCAGTTCTTC.

The chain couples TRBV20-1 to TRBJ1-1; D unclear. There are 12 residues in the CDR3. CDR1 and CDR2 (germline): DFQATT, SNEGSKA (reference sequence). Trimming pared 2 bases from V and 12 bases from J, leaving 16 bases between. The CDR3 reads CSARLNGVWTFF. The DNA for the CDR3 is TGCAGTGCTAGATTGAATGGGGTATGGACTTTCTTT.

V and J are TRBV27 and TRBJ2-1; perhaps TRBD2 as D (5 bases). The CDR3 sequence is 15 residues long. V was cut by 5 bases and J by 5 bases, with 16 bases left in between. Per the germline V gene, CDR1 is MNHEY and CDR2 is SMNVEV (reference sequence). The CDR3 region is CASSRPLGGDNEQFF. The CDR3, as DNA: TGTGCCAGCAGTCGCCCGCTCGGAGGTGACAATGAGCAGTTCTTC.

On this clonotype: Germline is not matched at one junction end, which may reflect a read error. This chain connects TRBV5-1 to TRBJ2-7, with 9 bases lining up with TRBD2. Germline CDR1 SGHRS, CDR2 YFSETQ. There are 17 residues in the CDR3. CDR3 residues: CASSWVAAGGSSYERYF. CDR3 DNA sequence: TGCGCCAGCAGCTGGGTGGCAGCGGGGGGCAGTTCCTACGAGCGGTACTTC.

This clonotype was observed many times. The rearrangement uses TRBV6-2 or TRBV6-3 and TRBJ2-7; 10 positions match TRBD2. Germline values: CDR1 MNHEY, CDR2 SVGEGT. The trim removed 4 bases at V and 5 bases at J, leaving 5 bases unmatched. The CDR3 has 14 residues. The CDR3 DNA follows: TGTGCCAGCAGTTCAACCCTAGCGGGAGACGAGCAGTACTTC. Encoded protein: CASSSTLAGDEQYF.